These 22 T cell receptor beta chains share one sample of origin, sequenced in a study of T cells in Graves' hyperthyroidism and ophthalmopathy (dated by TCRdb to between 2017 and 2020). Libraries came from multiplex PCR. Sequenced on an Illumina HiSeq 2000. The TCR beta CDR3 regions were amplified from the RNA transcripts. For the first round of RT-PCR on the TCR CDR3, the HTBI primer set was used together with the Qiagen OneStep RT-PCR kit. TCRdb trimmed public reads at Q25 via fastp, called clones via MiXCR and kept in-frame beta chains. For every CDR3 protein sequence, its rows merge into one entry that carries the most common genes and DNA. The sample table holds about 500,000 distinct CDR3 sequences, of which over 15% were seen once. Of the sample, 15% to 20% falls within the top ten clones. Source material: blood. The receptors here all came from a woman between 18 and 29 years old with Graves' hyperthyroidism.

The gene calls are TRBV2 and TRBJ2-4; D gene uncertain. V lost 4 bases and J 4 bases, leaving 14 bases between the germline ends. The CDR3 length is 15 residues. Germline CDR1 and CDR2: SNHLY and FYNNEI. The CDR3 protein is CASSAFSRSKNIQYF. CDR3 DNA: TGTGCCAGCAGTGCGTTTAGTAGGTCTAAAAACATTCAGTACTTC.

This clonotype was seen repeatedly, ten times or more. The rearrangement uses TRBV20-1 and TRBJ2-1; 9 bases align to TRBD2. Germline-derived CDR1 and CDR2 are DFQATT and SNEGSKA (reference sequence). V shed 1 base and J 9 bases; nucleotides not matched to a gene: 7. The CDR3 covers 14 residues. CDR3 in amino acids: CSARGWRGGTEQFF. The CDR3 DNA reads as TGCAGTGCTAGAGGGTGGCGGGGGGGCACTGAGCAGTTCTTC.

The gene calls are TRBV3-1 and TRBJ1-1; possible D gene TRBD1, 6 bases. Trimming took off 0 bases at V and 5 bases at J, with 16 bases between the two ends. This CDR3 comprises 16 residues. From germline, CDR1 is LGHDT and CDR2 YNNKEL (reference sequence). DNA for the CDR3: TGTGCCAGCAGCCAAGATCAGTGGGGGCTGGGGACTGAAGCTTTCTTT. Amino acids: CASSQDQWGLGTEAFF.

In the case of this clonotype: It is likely a read error, because the conserved phenylalanine at the end of the CDR3 is missing. The chain recombines TRBV2 with TRBJ1-1; D is possibly TRBD1 (6 bases). V lost 6 bases and J 7 bases, leaving 21 bases between the germline ends. The CDR3 is 15 residues long. Germline V gene sequence: CDR1 SNHLY, CDR2 FYNNEI. CDR3 sequence: CASRKSNGGGFEAFL. Here the CDR3 DNA reads TGTGCCAGCAGGAAATCAAACGGGGGCGGCTTTGAAGCTTTCCTT.

This clonotype has a count of ten or more. V is TRBV3-1 and J is TRBJ2-1, with D perhaps TRBD2 (5 bases). V gave up 2 bases and J gave up 0 bases, with 11 bases separating them. The CDR3 contains 16 residues. Germline V gene data show CDR1 as LGHDT and CDR2 as YNNKEL (reference sequence). The CDR3 reads CASSQRTFGSYNEQFF. CDR3 nucleotide sequence: TGTGCCAGCAGCCAAAGGACTTTTGGCTCCTACAATGAGCAGTTCTTC.

The sample holds many counts of this clonotype. The rearrangement links TRBV2 to TRBJ2-1; 12 nucleotides match TRBD2. Germline values: CDR1 SNHLY, CDR2 FYNNEI. V shed 5 bases, J shed 5 bases, and the junction held 4 bases outside the gene matches. The CDR3 totals 15 residues. The CDR3 bases are TGTGCCAGCAGTCGGACTAGCGGGACCGACAATGAGCAGTTCTTC. It codes for CASSRTSGTDNEQFF.

This clonotype was observed a few times. V and J are TRBV6-5 and TRBJ1-1; no firm D call. The CDR3 extends over 16 amino acids. Trimming removed 0 bases at V and 2 bases at J, with 13 bases between. Germline values: CDR1 MNHEY, CDR2 SVGAGI. The CDR3 loop reads CASSYSGWETNTEAFF. As DNA, the CDR3 is TGTGCCAGCAGTTACTCGGGTTGGGAAACTAACACTGAAGCTTTCTTT.

This clonotype was found a few times. The V gene is TRBV7-9, the J gene TRBJ1-2; D ambiguous. CDR3 length equals 14 residues. Trimming took off 3 bases at V and 6 bases at J, with 14 bases between the two ends. Germline-derived CDR1 and CDR2 are SEHNR and FQNEAQ (reference sequence). The CDR3 protein is CASSFSATTDGYTF. CDR3 in DNA: TGTGCCAGCAGCTTCTCGGCGACAACTGATGGCTACACCTTC.

This clonotype was observed many times. This chain links TRBV28 with TRBJ2-5; 9 positions agree with TRBD1. Germline-derived CDR1 and CDR2 are MDHEN and SYDVKM. CDR3 size: 16 residues. V was pared by 4 bases and J by 3 bases, with 9 bases of the junction left unmatched. The CDR3: CASSSPGTGIEETQYF. Here the CDR3 DNA reads TGTGCCAGCAGTTCCCCGGGGACAGGGATCGAAGAGACCCAGTACTTC.

This clonotype came up many times. The chain uses TRBV6-1 and TRBJ2-1; 11 positions agree with TRBD2. The CDR3 extends over 16 amino acids. V trimming: 10 bases; J trimming: 2 bases; junction bases outside the gene matches: 10. CDR1 and CDR2 (germline): MNHNS, SASEGT. The CDR3 protein is CATHRLAGFPYNEQFF. CDR3 nucleotides: TGTGCCACCCACAGACTAGCGGGATTTCCCTACAATGAGCAGTTCTTC.

CDR3: CSAPPSGLAGLRGETQYF. The CDR3, as DNA: TGCAGTGCCCCACCCTCGGGACTAGCGGGATTAAGGGGGGAGACCCAGTACTTC. This chain joins TRBV20-1 and TRBJ2-5; 13 nucleotides agree with TRBD2. Germline CDR1 DFQATT, CDR2 SNEGSKA (reference sequence). This CDR3 region has 18 residues. With 6 bases clipped from V and 5 bases from J, the junction kept 18 bases outside the gene matches.

The chain links TRBV27 to TRBJ1-4, with 7 bases identical to TRBD1. Per the germline V gene, CDR1 is MNHEY and CDR2 is SMNVEV (reference sequence). Germline trimming cut 8 bases from V and 8 bases from J; bases unmatched to any gene: 8. The CDR3 loop spans 13 amino acids. This CDR3 is CASAPGTVEKLFF. In DNA form, the CDR3 reads TGTGCCAGCGCTCCCGGGACAGTCGAAAAACTGTTTTTT. Full variable domain (remainder filled in from reference TRBV27 and TRBJ1-4): EAQVTQNPRYLITVTGKKLTVTCSQNMNHEYMSWYRQDPGLGLRQIYYSMNVEVTDKGDVPEGYKVSRKEKRNFPLILESPSPNQTSLYFCASAPGTVEKLFFGSGTQLSVL.

The V call is TRBV28, the J call TRBJ1-1; no clear D gene. V lost 2 bases and J 5 bases, leaving 12 bases between the germline ends. The CDR3 runs 14 residues. Germline V gene data show CDR1 as MDHEN and CDR2 as SYDVKM. The CDR3 is CASSLAAKRTEAFF. The CDR3 DNA sequence: TGTGCCAGCAGTTTAGCAGCCAAGAGGACTGAAGCTTTCTTT.

Remarks on this clonotype: One end of the junction varies from germline; a read error may be responsible. The chain recombines TRBV10-1 with TRBJ2-1; the D gene is possibly TRBD2 (5 bases). This CDR3 is 11 amino acids long. The germline V gene has CDR1 WNHNN and CDR2 SYGVQD (reference sequence). CDR3: CASSDEGERFF. The CDR3 DNA reads TGCGCCAGCAGTGACGAGGGAGAGCGGTTCTTC.

This clonotype was seen at least ten times. V is TRBV11-2 and J is TRBJ1-4, with 9 bases fitting TRBD1. CDR1 is SGHAT and CDR2 is FQNNGV in the germline V gene. The CDR3 is 16 residues long. Trimming at V came to 2 bases and at J to 4 bases, leaving 5 bases not matched to a gene. CDR3 coding DNA: TGTGCCAGCAGCTTACCTAACAGGGGGCTTAATGAAAAACTGTTTTTT. Encoded protein: CASSLPNRGLNEKLFF.

This clonotype was counted many times. The chain couples TRBV6-2 or TRBV6-3 to TRBJ2-1; D is unclear. The germline V and J ends were trimmed by 0 bases and 7 bases, with 4 bases remaining between them. CDR3 size: 12 residues. Germline CDR1 is MNHEY and CDR2 is SVGEGT. The CDR3 protein is CASSYSRNEQFF. CDR3 DNA sequence: TGTGCCAGCAGTTACTCTCGGAATGAGCAGTTCTTC.

This clonotype occurred many times. V usage is TRBV12-3 or TRBV12-4 and J usage is TRBJ2-7; 8 nucleotides match TRBD2. J gave up 4 bases and V 5 bases, and 13 bases lay outside the gene matches. CDR3 length: 16 amino acids. CDR3 amino acids: CASSPLSAAGGYEQYF. The CDR3 region has the DNA TGTGCCAGCAGTCCCCTAAGCGCGGCGGGAGGATACGAGCAGTACTTC.

This chain joins TRBV9 and TRBJ2-3; D ambiguous. V dropped 3 bases and J dropped 2 bases, with 16 bases sitting between them. Germline V gene data show CDR1 as SGDLS and CDR2 as YYNGEE. CDR3 size: 16 residues. In DNA, the CDR3 is TGTGCCAGCAGCGACCGGACGTTTCCCCACACAGATACGCAGTATTTT. Residues: CASSDRTFPHTDTQYF.

This chain links TRBV15 with TRBJ1-1; the D gene is possibly TRBD1 (5 bases). The CDR3 covers 13 residues. Looked up from germline, CDR1 is LNHNV and CDR2 is YYDKDF (reference sequence). V lost 5 bases and J 6 bases, leaving 13 bases between the germline ends. For the CDR3, the DNA is TGTGCCACCAGCGGATGGGACCGTTCTGAAGCTTTCTTT. Its protein product is CATSGWDRSEAFF.

This clonotype was seen only a few times. The chain carries TRBV9 and TRBJ2-5; TRBD2 aligns across 7 bases. Trimming removed 0 bases from V and 0 bases from J; junction bases left unmatched: 5. The CDR3 extends over 16 amino acids. Germline CDR1 SGDLS, CDR2 YYNGEE. CDR3 residues: CASSVAQRGDQETQYF. The CDR3 region has the DNA TGTGCCAGCAGCGTAGCTCAACGGGGGGACCAAGAGACCCAGTACTTC.

This clonotype has only a few counts. The chain combines TRBV4-3 with TRBJ1-4, with a possible D match to TRBD1 (6 bases). Trimming cost V 3 bases and J 5 bases, with 16 bases left between them. The CDR3 has 16 amino acids. Per the germline V gene, CDR1 is LGHNA and CDR2 is YSLEER. CDR3 amino acids: CASSHGLGGRNEKLFF. In nucleotides, the CDR3 is TGCGCCAGCAGCCATGGGCTCGGGGGGCGGAATGAAAAACTGTTTTTT.

In this sample, this clonotype turned up a few times. The rearrangement links TRBV28 to TRBJ1-5; D uncertain. Between the trimmed V and J ends, which lost 4 bases and 3 bases, there was a span of 10 bases. From germline, CDR1 is MDHEN and CDR2 SYDVKM. This CDR3 contains 14 residues. CDR3 sequence reads: CASSSRPLNQPQHF. In DNA, the CDR3 is TGTGCCAGCAGTTCGCGACCCCTCAATCAGCCCCAGCATTTT.